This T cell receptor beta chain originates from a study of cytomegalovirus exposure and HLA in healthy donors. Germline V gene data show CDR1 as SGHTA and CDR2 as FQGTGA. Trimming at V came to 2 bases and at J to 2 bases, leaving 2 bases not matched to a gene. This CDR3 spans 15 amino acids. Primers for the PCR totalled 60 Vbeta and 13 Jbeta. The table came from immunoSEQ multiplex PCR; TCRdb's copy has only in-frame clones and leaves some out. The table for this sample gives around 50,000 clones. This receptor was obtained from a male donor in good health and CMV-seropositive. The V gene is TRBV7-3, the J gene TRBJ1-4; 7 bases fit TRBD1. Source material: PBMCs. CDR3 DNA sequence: TGTGCCAGCAGCTTACAGGGGGGCACTAATGAAAAACTGTTTTTT. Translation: CASSLQGGTNEKLFF.